Each of the 13 T cell receptor beta chains below was sequenced from the same sample in a study of blood T cells in healthy people across ages. A sample-barcoded 5' primer and a J-beta primer mix were used in a second PCR of about 6 to 12 cycles. TCRdb redid the calling of the 5' RACE reads with MiXCR, one entry per CDR3 protein. Among 2 million or so distinct CDR3 sequences, 49% were seen once, and the ten largest hold over 2%. Sequencing was done on a sample of blood. The source is a woman aged 40-49 years in good health.

This clonotype has just a few counts. The chain uses TRBV18 and TRBJ2-1, with D tentatively TRBD2 (5 bases). This CDR3 contains 15 residues. Germline V gene data show CDR1 as KGHSH and CDR2 as LQKENI. Between the trimmed V and J ends, which lost 2 bases and 8 bases, there was a span of 16 bases. The CDR3 loop reads CASSPRPSIPHEQFF. Here the CDR3 DNA reads TGTGCCAGCTCACCAAGGCCTAGCATCCCCCATGAGCAGTTCTTC.

V usage is TRBV14 and J usage is TRBJ2-1; D gene ambiguous. Trimming stripped 3 bases from V and 9 bases from J, with 15 bases between. The CDR3 extends over 14 amino acids. Germline CDR1 reads SGHDN; CDR2 reads FVKESK. The CDR3 coding sequence is TGTGCCAGCAGCCAGGGAATAGGGTGGAGTGAGCAGTTCTTC. This translates into CASSQGIGWSEQFF. The variable domain in full, with the rest retrieved from reference TRBV14 and TRBJ2-1, is EAGVTQFPSHSVIEKGQTVTLRCDPISGHDNLYWYRRVMGKEIKFLLHFVKESKQDESGMPNNRFLAERTGGTYSTLKVQPAELEDSGVYFCASSQGIGWSEQFFGPGTRLTVL.

The genes are TRBV4-2 and TRBJ1-4, with 8 bases fitting TRBD1. The CDR3 contains 15 residues. Germline values: CDR1 LGHNA, CDR2 YNFKEQ. The V and J ends lost 4 bases and 5 bases, in that order; junction bases with no gene match: 6. CDR3 DNA: TGTGCCAGCAGCCGTCCGGGACAGGTGAATGAAAAACTGTTTTTT. Amino acid sequence: CASSRPGQVNEKLFF.

The V gene is TRBV10-3, the J gene TRBJ1-5; no clear D. Germline assignment: CDR1 ENHRY and CDR2 SYGVKD. The CDR3 covers 14 residues. V was pared by 4 bases and J by 4 bases, with 11 bases between. Written as DNA, the CDR3 is TGTGCCATCAGTGGGCCAGGACCAAATCAGCCCCAGCATTTT. As protein: CAISGPGPNQPQHF.

The chain has TRBV4-2 and TRBJ1-5; 12 bases match TRBD1. The CDR3 length is 17 residues. Per germline, CDR1 LGHNA and CDR2 YNFKEQ. V lost 1 base, J lost 7 bases, and 8 bases stayed unmatched. The CDR3 sequence is CASSQVGQGAVGQPQHF. In DNA, the CDR3 is TGTGCCAGCAGCCAAGTGGGACAGGGGGCTGTGGGACAGCCCCAGCATTTT.

As for this clonotype: Mismatch with germline at one junction end may stem from a read error. V gene TRBV2 combines with J gene TRBJ2-3; perhaps TRBD2 as D (6 bases). CDR3 length equals 16 residues. Germline loops: CDR1 SNHLY, CDR2 FYNNEI. The CDR3 reads CASSQLPGLSTDMQYF. CDR3 DNA sequence: TGTGCCAGCAGCCAACTTCCGGGACTCAGCACAGATATGCAGTATTTT.

This clonotype was seen just once. The chain carries TRBV7-9 and TRBJ2-3; no clear D gene. Germline CDR1 and CDR2: SEHNR and FQNEAQ (reference sequence). The CDR3 is 15 amino acids. The V end lost 1 base, the J end lost 1 base, and 9 bases lay between the germline ends. CDR3 nucleotide sequence: TGTGCCAGCAGCTTAGATGCAGAAGGCACAGATACGCAGTATTTT. As protein: CASSLDAEGTDTQYF.

The chain combines TRBV3-1 with TRBJ2-1; D is unclear. Trimming shortened V by 0 bases and J by 3 bases, and 6 bases separated the two germline ends. The CDR3 has 14 residues. Germline-derived CDR1 and CDR2 are LGHDT and YNNKEL (reference sequence). CDR3 coding DNA: TGTGCCAGCAGCCAAGATGCTATCTACAATGAGCAGTTCTTC. This encodes CASSQDAIYNEQFF.

This clonotype turned up a few times. The chain recombines TRBV7-2 with TRBJ2-3; D may match TRBD1 or TRBD2 (5 bases each). The CDR3 runs to 16 residues. Trimming stripped 1 base from V and 0 bases from J, with 11 bases between. Germline V gene data show CDR1 as SGHTA and CDR2 as FQGNSA. The CDR3 DNA reads as TGTGCCAGCAGCTTAGACGGGGCCGGAAGCACAGATACGCAGTATTTT. It is translated as CASSLDGAGSTDTQYF.

The chain employs TRBV13 and TRBJ1-2; 7 bases are shared with TRBD1. The ends lost 5 bases at V and 5 bases at J; junction bases unmatched: 11. The CDR3 length is 15 residues. Per germline, CDR1 PRHDT and CDR2 FYEKMQ (reference sequence). The CDR3 DNA reads as TGTGCCAGCAGCAACCATCCGGGACAGCAATATGGCTACACCTTC. Its translation: CASSNHPGQQYGYTF.

The gene calls are TRBV29-1 and TRBJ1-2; D gene unclear. The germline V and J ends were trimmed by 8 bases and 3 bases, with 16 bases remaining between them. CDR1 and CDR2 from the germline V gene are SQVTM and ANQGSEA. CDR3 length equals 13 residues. CDR3 loop: CSTPSPRDYGYTF. In nucleotides, the CDR3 is TGCAGCACACCTTCTCCCCGCGACTATGGCTACACCTTC.

The table lists this clonotype with a count of one. J is TRBJ2-7 and V is TRBV11-2, with D unclear. Germline V lookup: CDR1 SGHAT, CDR2 FQNNGV. The CDR3 is 16 residues long. V was trimmed by 1 base and J by 0 bases, leaving 13 bases between them. For the CDR3, the DNA is TGTGCCAGCAGCTTAGTAAGGAGAACGAGCTCCTACGAGCAGTACTTC. Translation gives CASSLVRRTSSYEQYF.

This clonotype was seen repeatedly, ten times or more. This chain uses TRBV5-1 with TRBJ2-1; maybe TRBD1 (6 bases). The CDR3 is 16 amino acids. Germline lookup yields CDR1 SGHRS and CDR2 YFSETQ. V lost 3 bases and J 0 bases, leaving 13 bases between the germline ends. The CDR3 region is CASSSKGVSSYNEQFF. The DNA for the CDR3 is TGCGCCAGCAGCTCAAAGGGGGTGAGCTCCTACAATGAGCAGTTCTTC.